The rows below give T cell receptor beta chains drawn from one sample of a study of cytomegalovirus exposure and HLA in healthy donors. The table came from immunoSEQ multiplex PCR; TCRdb's copy has only in-frame clones and leaves some out. The sample consists of 150,000 to 200,000 clones, about 78% of them appearing once. Sequenced: PBMCs. Receptors originate from a woman aged 50 to 65 in good health and CMV-seropositive. CDR3s include the opening cysteine and the closing phenylalanine or tryptophan. A D gene is named only where the DNA matches it firmly. Size is stated for part of the rows, as once, few or many counts, or as a class when the clone is expanded.

v_gene	abundance	len	j_gene	d_gene	CDR3aa	CDR3nt
TRBV7-2	NA	16	TRBJ1-1	TRBD1	CASSLAGTGGGTEAFF	TGTGCCAGCAGCTTAGCGGGTACAGGGGGGGGTACTGAAGCTTTCTTT
TRBV9	NA	15	TRBJ2-1	NA	CASSVHVGSYNEQFF	TGTGCCAGCAGCGTACACGTCGGCTCCTACAATGAGCAGTTCTTC
TRBV9	NA	17	TRBJ2-7	TRBD1	CASSVGAGGDLLPEQYF	TGTGCCAGCAGCGTAGGGGCAGGGGGTGACCTTCTCCCCGAGCAGTACTTC
TRBV27	NA	14	TRBJ2-3	NA	CASSLAGYTDTQYF	TGTGCCAGCAGTTTGGCAGGTTACACAGATACGCAGTATTTT
TRBV27	NA	17	TRBJ1-6	NA	CASSRDRGSSYNSPLHF	TGTGCCAGCAGTCGAGACCGTGGGAGCTCCTATAATTCACCCCTCCACTTT
TRBV2	NA	14	TRBJ1-1	TRBD1	CASSEQGANTEAFF	TGTGCCAGCAGTGAACAGGGGGCAAACACTGAAGCTTTCTTT
TRBV19	NA	15	TRBJ2-3	NA	CASSEQGLSTDTQYF	TGTGCCAGTAGTGAACAGGGTCTTAGCACAGATACGCAGTATTTT
TRBV29-1	NA	14	TRBJ2-1	NA	CSPRADYPYNEQFF	TGCAGCCCAAGAGCGGACTATCCCTACAATGAGCAGTTCTTC
TRBV5-4	NA	14	TRBJ1-1	NA	CASSSGGPNTEAFF	TGTGCCAGCAGCTCGGGGGGCCCGAACACTGAAGCTTTCTTT
TRBV11-2	NA	14	TRBJ2-7	TRBD1	CASSPGTAYYEQYF	TGTGCCAGCAGCCCCGGGACAGCTTACTACGAGCAGTACTTC
TRBV9	once	14	TRBJ1-1	NA	CASSVGGGRTEAFF	TGTGCCAGCAGCGTAGGGGGGGGACGCACTGAAGCTTTCTTT
TRBV18	NA	15	TRBJ2-1	TRBD1	CASSPPGQGRNEQFF	TGTGCCAGCTCACCACCAGGACAGGGAAGGAATGAGCAGTTCTTC
TRBV5-1	NA	16	TRBJ2-4	TRBD2	CASSPATGGAKNIQYF	TGCGCCAGCAGTCCGGCCACGGGGGGAGCCAAAAACATTCAGTACTTC
TRBV10-2	once	15	TRBJ1-4	NA	CASSDVHSTNEKLFF	TGCGCCAGCAGTGATGTCCACTCAACTAATGAAAAACTGTTTTTT
TRBV9	NA	16	TRBJ2-1	TRBD2	CASTLGGGGAYNEQFF	TGTGCCAGCACCCTGGGGGGCGGGGGGGCCTACAATGAGCAGTTCTTC
TRBV5-6	once	17	TRBJ2-1	TRBD2	CASRPSGGPGGYNEQFF	TGTGCCAGCCGACCGAGCGGGGGGCCCGGTGGGTACAATGAGCAGTTCTTC
TRBV7-9	NA	15	TRBJ2-1	NA	CASSLALMTYNEQFF	TGTGCCAGCAGCTTAGCTCTGATGACATACAATGAGCAGTTCTTC
TRBV6-6	NA	13	TRBJ2-5	NA	CASSLTHQETQYF	TGTGCCAGCAGCCTCACTCACCAAGAGACCCAGTACTTC
TRBV5-1	NA	13	TRBJ1-1	NA	CASSVDKPTEAFF	TGCGCCAGCAGCGTTGATAAGCCCACTGAAGCTTTCTTT
TRBV11-2	NA	15	TRBJ1-2	TRBD1	CASSQLGQGHYGYTF	TGTGCCAGCAGCCAACTGGGACAGGGGCACTATGGCTACACCTTC
TRBV5-4	NA	17	TRBJ1-6	NA	CASSLRRPGSYNSPLHF	TGTGCCAGCAGCCTCAGAAGGCCGGGCTCCTATAATTCACCCCTCCACTTT
TRBV27	NA	13	TRBJ2-7	NA	CASSLSGSYEQYF	TGTGCCAGCAGCCTCTCAGGCAGCTACGAGCAGTACTTC
TRBV29-1	NA	14	TRBJ2-2	NA	CSFPRTSNTGELFF	TGCAGCTTCCCCAGGACTTCTAACACCGGGGAGCTGTTTTTT
TRBV4-2	few	16	TRBJ2-3	TRBD2	CASSRERGGSTDTQYF	TGTGCCAGCAGCCGGGAGCGGGGGGGCAGCACAGATACGCAGTATTTT
TRBV4-1	NA	18	TRBJ2-2	TRBD1	CASSVTLGTGGEAGELFF	TGCGCCAGCAGCGTTACACTTGGGACAGGGGGAGAGGCCGGGGAGCTGTTTTTT
TRBV5-1	NA	16	TRBJ1-1	TRBD1	CASSSRTGARDTEAFF	TGCGCCAGCAGCTCCCGGACAGGGGCTAGGGACACTGAAGCTTTCTTT
TRBV4-3	NA	15	TRBJ1-6	NA	CASSWGDLYDSPLHF	TGCGCCAGCAGTTGGGGGGACCTCTACGATTCACCCCTCCACTTT
TRBV30	NA	12	TRBJ2-7	NA	CAWSQDSYEQYF	TGTGCCTGGAGTCAGGACAGTTACGAGCAGTACTTC
TRBV5-1	NA	16	TRBJ2-2	NA	CASSRVETANTGELFF	TGCGCCAGCAGCCGGGTTGAGACGGCGAACACCGGGGAGCTGTTTTTT
TRBV5-6	NA	15	TRBJ2-7	NA	CASSVHDRITYEQYF	TGTGCCAGCAGCGTACATGACAGGATAACCTACGAGCAGTACTTC
TRBV5-6	NA	16	TRBJ2-1	TRBD1	CASSWFGTAINNEQFF	TGTGCCAGCAGCTGGTTCGGGACAGCCATCAACAATGAGCAGTTCTTC
TRBV9	NA	13	TRBJ2-3	NA	CASSVMSTDTQYF	TGTGCCAGCAGCGTCATGAGCACAGATACGCAGTATTTT
TRBV30	NA	13	TRBJ1-2	NA	CAWTVRGYYGYTF	TGTGCCTGGACCGTGAGGGGGTACTATGGCTACACCTTC
TRBV7-3	few	15	TRBJ2-1	TRBD1	CASSLETGGYNEQFF	TGTGCCAGCAGCTTAGAGACAGGGGGATACAATGAGCAGTTCTTC
TRBV5-4	NA	15	TRBJ2-2	TRBD1	CASVTGGPGTGELFF	TGTGCCAGCGTTACAGGGGGCCCGGGCACCGGGGAGCTGTTTTTT
TRBV25-1	NA	16	TRBJ2-2	TRBD1	CASSDSGTANTGELFF	TGTGCCAGCAGTGACTCCGGGACAGCGAACACCGGGGAGCTGTTTTTT
TRBV5-4	few	14	TRBJ2-5	NA	CASSSPGPQETQYF	TGTGCCAGCAGTTCGCCGGGTCCCCAAGAGACCCAGTACTTC
TRBV5-1	NA	15	TRBJ2-3	TRBD1	CASRREQGPYDTQYF	TGCGCCAGCAGAAGGGAACAGGGGCCCTACGATACGCAGTATTTT
TRBV13	NA	17	TRBJ2-4	TRBD1	CASSDQGQGVAKNIQYF	TGTGCCAGCAGCGATCAGGGACAGGGGGTAGCCAAAAACATTCAGTACTTC
TRBV15	once	16	TRBJ2-3	TRBD1	CATSRNRQGGSDTQYF	TGTGCCACCAGCAGAAACCGACAGGGTGGGTCAGATACGCAGTATTTT
TRBV15	NA	18	TRBJ2-6	NA	CATSGQGTSPGAANVLTF	TGTGCCACCAGCGGTCAAGGGACATCCCCTGGCGCGGCCAACGTCCTGACTTTC
TRBV5-1	NA	14	TRBJ2-1	TRBD1	CASSWKDRGGEQFF	TGCGCCAGCAGCTGGAAGGACAGGGGAGGTGAGCAGTTCTTC
TRBV11-2	NA	11	TRBJ1-1	NA	CASSFMGRAFF	TGTGCCAGCAGCTTCATGGGGAGGGCTTTCTTT
TRBV5-4	NA	13	TRBJ2-3	NA	CASSLVQADTQYF	TGTGCCAGCAGCTTGGTGCAGGCAGATACGCAGTATTTT
TRBV19	NA	14	TRBJ1-5	TRBD1	CASGRTGGTQPQHF	TGTGCCAGCGGAAGGACAGGGGGCACTCAGCCCCAGCATTTT
TRBV6-1	few	15	TRBJ1-5	TRBD1	CASSLGTGSNQPQHF	TGTGCCAGCAGCTTGGGGACAGGCAGCAATCAGCCCCAGCATTTT
TRBV4-1	NA	14	TRBJ2-1	NA	CASSQEQRYNEQFF	TGCGCCAGCAGCCAAGAACAGCGGTACAATGAGCAGTTCTTC
TRBV7-9	NA	16	TRBJ1-2	NA	CASSPFPQGGDHGYTF	TGTGCCAGCAGCCCGTTCCCTCAGGGTGGGGATCATGGCTACACCTTC
TRBV10-2	NA	11	TRBJ2-3	NA	CASTTGDEQYF	TGCGCCAGCACCACGGGAGATGAGCAGTATTTT
TRBV6-5	NA	13	TRBJ1-5	NA	CASRPTGSQPQHF	TGTGCCAGCAGGCCTACAGGGAGCCAGCCCCAGCATTTT
TRBV2	once	14	TRBJ2-5	NA	CASRRQAGQETQYF	TGTGCCAGCAGAAGGCAGGCGGGGCAAGAGACCCAGTACTTC